The present TCR beta chain was sequenced within a study of cytomegalovirus exposure and HLA in healthy donors. Study results and caveats: Several top significant clusters appeared, in a later analysis, to be linked to common viral pathogens. Later work found that TCR association rates differed between HLA loci; DRB1 had the most and HLA-C the fewest. Association of roughly 18,000 TCR beta sequences with HLA alleles was found at 0.05 false discovery rate in a later analysis. Specificity for CMV antigens was confirmed in vitro for a few of the CMV-associated chains.

The primer mix had 60 Vbeta and 13 Jbeta primers. Assay: immunoSEQ multiplex PCR; the TCRdb copy retains only in-frame clones and omits some. The table has 95,000 to 150,000 clones, approximately 80% seen once. Of note for this clone: The antigen is undetermined.

Input material: PBMCs. The sequence derives from a woman in her 40s in good health and CMV-seropositive.

The CDR3 DNA reads as TGCGCCAGCAGCTCGCGGGACGGGGCAATCCAAGAGACCCAGTACTTC. It codes for CASSSRDGAIQETQYF. The rearrangement joins TRBV10-2 to TRBJ2-5, with D possibly matching TRBD2 (6 bases). V was shortened by 6 bases and J by 1 base, with 18 bases between the two germline ends. The length of the CDR3 is 16 residues. Germline lookup yields CDR1 WSHSY and CDR2 SAAADI.